The entry that follows covers one T cell receptor beta chain sequence. Its antigen is not known. Treatment here: roughly 19 received Ad26.COV2.S at low or high dose, single or two shots; about 5 received placebo; per-sample allocation not given. Sampling was performed 63 days after the first vaccine or placebo injection. The record originates from a study of Ad26.COV2.S vaccination and SARS-CoV-2 variants. Measured with immunoSEQ multiplex PCR; TCRdb has only the in-frame clones, and not every one. This sample has around 400,000 clones, with over 75% found just once. Study-wide findings and caveats: Total T cell responses were possibly underestimated by TCR breadth and depth analyses.

Trimming at V came to 2 bases and at J to 3 bases, leaving 13 bases not matched to a gene. This CDR3 comprises 18 residues. Germline V gene lookup returns CDR1 MDHEN and CDR2 SYDVKM. The chain combines TRBV28 with TRBJ1-5; 7 nucleotides line up with TRBD1. This specimen was peripheral blood, taken in a trial of Ad26.COV2.S vaccine versus placebo. The sequence was collected from a person between 18 and 65 years old who received the Ad26.COV2.S COVID-19 vaccine or a placebo. The CDR3: CASSLLTNNRGNNQPQHF. The CDR3 DNA reads as TGTGCCAGCAGTTTACTCACTAATAACAGGGGAAACAATCAGCCCCAGCATTTT. The whole variable domain, filled in from reference TRBV28 and TRBJ1-5, reads DVKVTQSSRYLVKRTGEKVFLECVQDMDHENMFWYRQDPGLGLRLIYFSYDVKMKEKGDIPEGYSVSREKKERFSLILESASTNQTSMYLCASSLLTNNRGNNQPQHFGDGTRLSIL.